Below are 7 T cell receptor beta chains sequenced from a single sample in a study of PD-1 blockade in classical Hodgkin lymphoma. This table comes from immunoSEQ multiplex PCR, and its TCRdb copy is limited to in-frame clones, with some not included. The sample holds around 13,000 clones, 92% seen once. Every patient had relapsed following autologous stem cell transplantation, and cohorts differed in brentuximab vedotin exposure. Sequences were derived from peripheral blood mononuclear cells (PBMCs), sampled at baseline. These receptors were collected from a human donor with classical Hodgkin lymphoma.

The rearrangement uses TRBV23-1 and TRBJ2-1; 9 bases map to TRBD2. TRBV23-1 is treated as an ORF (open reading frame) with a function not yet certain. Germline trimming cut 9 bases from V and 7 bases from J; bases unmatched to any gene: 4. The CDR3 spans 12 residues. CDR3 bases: TGCGCCAGTAGCGGGAGTATGAATGAGCAGTTCTTC. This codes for CASSGSMNEQFF.

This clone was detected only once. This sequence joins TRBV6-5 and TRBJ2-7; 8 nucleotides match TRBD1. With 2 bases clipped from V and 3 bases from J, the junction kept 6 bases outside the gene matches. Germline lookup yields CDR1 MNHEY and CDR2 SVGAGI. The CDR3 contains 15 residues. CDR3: CASSYLTGGGYEQYF. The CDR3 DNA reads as TGTGCCAGCAGTTACCTTACAGGGGGTGGCTACGAGCAGTACTTC.

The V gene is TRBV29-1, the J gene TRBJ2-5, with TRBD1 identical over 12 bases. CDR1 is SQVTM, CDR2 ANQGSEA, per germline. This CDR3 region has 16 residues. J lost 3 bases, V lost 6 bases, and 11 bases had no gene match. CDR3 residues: CSVVIGTGGFEETQYF. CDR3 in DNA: TGCAGCGTCGTAATCGGGACAGGGGGCTTTGAAGAGACCCAGTACTTC. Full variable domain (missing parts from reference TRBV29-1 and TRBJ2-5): SAVISQKPSRDICQRGTSLTIQCQVDSQVTMMFWYRQQPGQSLTLIATANQGSEATYESGFVIDKFPISRPNLTFSTLTVSNMSPEDSSIYLCSVVIGTGGFEETQYFGPGTRLLVL.

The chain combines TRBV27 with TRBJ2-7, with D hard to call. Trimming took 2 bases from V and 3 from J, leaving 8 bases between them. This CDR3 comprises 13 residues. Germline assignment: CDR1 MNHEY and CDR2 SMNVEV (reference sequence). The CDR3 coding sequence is TGTGCCAGCAGTTTAGCTACAGACTACGAGCAGTACTTC. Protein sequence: CASSLATDYEQYF.

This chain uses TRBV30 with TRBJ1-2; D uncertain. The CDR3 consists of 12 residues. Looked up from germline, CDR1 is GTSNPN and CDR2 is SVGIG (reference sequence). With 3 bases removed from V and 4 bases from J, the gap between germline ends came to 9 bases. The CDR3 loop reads CAWSRAFYGYTF. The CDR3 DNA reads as TGTGCCTGGAGCCGGGCATTCTATGGCTACACCTTC. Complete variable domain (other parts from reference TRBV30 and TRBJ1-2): SQTIHQWPATLVQPVGSPLSLECTVEGTSNPNLYWYRQAAGRGLQLLFYSVGIGQISSEVPQNLSASRPQDRQFILSSKKLLLSDSGFYLCAWSRAFYGYTFGSGTRLTVV.

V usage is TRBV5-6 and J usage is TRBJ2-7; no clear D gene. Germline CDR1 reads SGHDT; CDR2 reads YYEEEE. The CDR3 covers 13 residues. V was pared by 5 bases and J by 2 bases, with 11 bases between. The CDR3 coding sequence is TGTGCCAGCAGTTACCGCTCAACCTACGAGCAGTACTTC. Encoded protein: CASSYRSTYEQYF.

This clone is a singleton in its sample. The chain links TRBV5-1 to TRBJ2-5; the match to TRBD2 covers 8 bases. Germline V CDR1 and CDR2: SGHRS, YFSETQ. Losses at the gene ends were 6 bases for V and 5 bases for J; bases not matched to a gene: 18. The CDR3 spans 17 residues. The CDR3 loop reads CASTYGQSGGSSETQYF. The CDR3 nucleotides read TGCGCCAGCACCTATGGGCAGAGCGGGGGCTCCTCGGAGACCCAGTACTTC.